This record covers a single T cell receptor beta chain. A read error is possible here, since a much larger clone lies one base away. Amplified TCR beta CDR3 regions derived from RNA transcripts. The study used the HTBI primer set for a first-round RT-PCR of the TCR CDR3. MiXCR was run by TCRdb on the multiplex PCR reads, yielding one entry per CDR3 protein. This sample has fewer than 650,000 distinct CDR3 sequences, with 14% found just once. The entry originates in a study of T cells in Graves' hyperthyroidism and ophthalmopathy. Germline V gene sequence: CDR1 LNHDA, CDR2 SQIVND (reference sequence). This CDR3 has 15 residues.

The TCR sequence derives from a woman aged 18-29 years with Graves' ophthalmopathy. Sequenced material: blood. The chain combines TRBV19 with TRBJ1-1; 7 bases line up with TRBD1. CDR3 in DNA: TGTGTCAGTAGTATCGAAAGGGGGCACGACACTGAAGCTTTCTTT. Translation: CVSSIERGHDTEAFF.